These 17 T cell receptor beta chains were all obtained from the same sample, sequenced in a study of Ad26.COV2.S vaccination and SARS-CoV-2 variants. Treatment described: 15 to 20 received Ad26.COV2.S at low or high dose, single or two shots; 5 received placebo; per-sample allocation not given. Repertoires come from day 63 after the first vaccine or placebo injection. Using immunoSEQ multiplex PCR, the repertoire was profiled, and TCRdb retains in-frame clones only, with some absent. The sample includes some 520,000 clones, roughly 89% of them seen just once. The specimen comprised peripheral blood, sampled in a trial of Ad26.COV2.S vaccine versus placebo. These receptors were collected from a person between 18 and 59 years old who received the Ad26.COV2.S COVID-19 vaccine or a placebo.

The chain uses TRBV30 and TRBJ2-1, with 14 nucleotides matching TRBD2. The V and J ends lost 5 bases and 7 bases, in that order; junction bases with no gene match: 7. Germline CDR1 GTSNPN, CDR2 SVGIG (reference sequence). This CDR3 spans 15 amino acids. The CDR3 bases are TGTGCCTGGGGGGGACTAGCGGGAGTAGGAAATGAGCAGTTCTTC. Its translation: CAWGGLAGVGNEQFF.

The J gene is TRBJ2-7, the V gene TRBV28; TRBD2 agrees at 7 bases. The CDR3 length is 14 residues. The junction had 10 bases not matched to a gene; V was cut back by 6 bases and J by 5 bases. Germline V gene lookup returns CDR1 MDHEN and CDR2 SYDVKM. The CDR3: CASRGRRESDEQYF. CDR3 in DNA: TGTGCCAGCAGGGGACGGCGGGAGAGCGACGAGCAGTACTTC. Drawing the rest from reference TRBV28 and TRBJ2-7, the complete variable domain is DVKVTQSSRYLVKRTGEKVFLECVQDMDHENMFWYRQDPGLGLRLIYFSYDVKMKEKGDIPEGYSVSREKKERFSLILESASTNQTSMYLCASRGRRESDEQYFGPGTRLTVT.

The chain employs TRBV5-1 and TRBJ1-1, with D possibly being TRBD1 (5 bases). The germline V gene has CDR1 SGHRS and CDR2 YFSETQ. Trimming shortened V by 0 bases and J by 1 base, and 13 bases separated the two germline ends. The CDR3 has 16 amino acids. CDR3 coding DNA: TGCGCCAGCAGCTTGGGTACAGGCCATTCGAACACTGAAGCTTTCTTT. Encoded protein: CASSLGTGHSNTEAFF.

The chain carries TRBV30 and TRBJ1-5, with TRBD1 matching 9 bases. This CDR3 contains 13 residues. Germline lookup yields CDR1 GTSNPN and CDR2 SVGIG (reference sequence). V was pared by 7 bases and J by 4 bases, with 5 bases of the junction left unmatched. The chain's CDR3 is CASSGQGNQPQHF. The DNA for the CDR3 is TGTGCCTCTTCGGGACAGGGAAATCAGCCCCAGCATTTT.

The CDR3 DNA follows: TGTGCCAGCAGCTGGGACAGTCCCAACATTCAGTACTTC. Its protein product is CASSWDSPNIQYF. The chain has TRBV6-6 and TRBJ2-4, with 7 nucleotides matching TRBD1. From germline, CDR1 is MNHNY and CDR2 SVGAGI (reference sequence). The trim removed 6 bases at V and 7 bases at J, leaving 6 bases unmatched. This CDR3 is built from 13 residues.

This rearrangement joins TRBV30 to TRBJ2-3; 12 positions match TRBD2. J lost 2 bases, V lost 3 bases, and 12 bases had no gene match. This CDR3 spans 18 amino acids. CDR1 and CDR2 (germline): GTSNPN, SVGIG (reference sequence). The CDR3 DNA reads TGTGCCTGGAGCGGGCTAGCGGGAGGGGTGGGCCCCACAGATACGCAGTATTTT. Encoded protein: CAWSGLAGGVGPTDTQYF.

The chain uses TRBV2 and TRBJ1-1; D perhaps matches TRBD1 (6 bases). The CDR3 sequence is 17 residues long. The germline V and J ends were trimmed by 4 bases and 0 bases, with 18 bases remaining between them. Germline CDR1 is SNHLY and CDR2 is FYNNEI. CDR3: CASSGDTSSWMNTEAFF. CDR3 coding DNA: TGTGCCAGCAGTGGGGACACCTCCAGTTGGATGAACACTGAAGCTTTCTTT.

The V call is TRBV11-1, the J call TRBJ2-1; no definite D call. Germline V lookup: CDR1 SGHAT, CDR2 FQDESV (reference sequence). The V end was cut by 3 bases, the J end by 5 bases, with 8 bases between. The CDR3 consists of 13 residues. The CDR3 DNA sequence: TGTGCCAGCAGCTTGAATTGGGACAATGAGCAGTTCTTC. Translated, it gives CASSLNWDNEQFF.

This clone was seen only once. Germline is not matched at one junction end, which may reflect a read error. V and J are TRBV5-8 and TRBJ2-1; 14 bases are a match to TRBD2. CDR3 length: 17 amino acids. CDR1 is SGHTS and CDR2 is YDEGEE in the germline V gene. The CDR3: CASSLGGTSGSYSEQFF. In DNA, the CDR3 is TGTGCCAGCAGCTTGGGGGGGACTAGCGGGAGTTACAGTGAGCAGTTCTTC.

The chain carries TRBV7-9 and TRBJ2-5; D unresolved. This CDR3 is built from 14 residues. V lost 2 bases and J lost 4, with 11 bases in between. Germline CDR1 reads SEHNR; CDR2 reads FQNEAQ (reference sequence). CDR3 in DNA: TGTGCCAGCAGCTTATTAATCGGCCCAGAGACCCAGTACTTC. Its translation is CASSLLIGPETQYF.

V usage is TRBV19 and J usage is TRBJ1-3; the match to TRBD1 covers 9 bases. The germline CDR1 and CDR2 sequences are LNHDA and SQIVND (reference sequence). The CDR3 extends over 14 amino acids. In DNA, the CDR3 is TGTGGAGCGGGACAGGGAGTTTCTGGAAACACCATATATTTT. Its translation is CGAGQGVSGNTIYF.

J is TRBJ1-5 and V is TRBV6-1, with D tentatively TRBD1 (5 bases). CDR1 is MNHNS, CDR2 SASEGT, per germline. V was trimmed by 1 base and J by 4 bases, leaving 8 bases between them. The CDR3 runs to 14 residues. CDR3 protein: CASSEGGGNQPQHF. As DNA, the CDR3 is TGTGCCAGCAGTGAAGGTGGGGGGAATCAGCCCCAGCATTTT.

This sequence joins TRBV5-8 and TRBJ2-7, with D perhaps TRBD1 (5 bases). V was cut by 10 bases and J by 4 bases, with 12 bases left in between. The CDR3 totals 11 residues. Germline lookup yields CDR1 SGHTS and CDR2 YDEGEE. The CDR3 protein is CASVQGYEQYF. CDR3 coding DNA: TGTGCCTCGGTCCAGGGTTACGAGCAGTACTTC.

CDR3 coding DNA: TGTGCCAGCTCACCATTTCCGGCAGGGGAGAGCTATGGCTACACCTTC. It encodes CASSPFPAGESYGYTF. This chain uses TRBV18 with TRBJ1-2, with a weak D call TRBD1 (6 bases). The CDR3 consists of 16 residues. The V gene lost 2 bases and the J gene lost 4 bases, with 17 bases spanning the gap. The germline V gene encodes CDR1 KGHSH and CDR2 LQKENI.

The chain recombines TRBV5-1 with TRBJ2-3, with D unresolved. The CDR3 is 12 residues long. Germline values: CDR1 SGHRS, CDR2 YFSETQ. The V end was cut by 5 bases, the J end by 0 bases, with 4 bases between. CDR3 protein: CASRPSTDTQYF. DNA of the CDR3: TGCGCCAGCAGACCTAGCACAGATACGCAGTATTTT.

This chain links TRBV5-1 with TRBJ2-7, with D unclear. Deletions cut 4 bases from V and 2 bases from J, with 13 bases between. This CDR3 has 14 amino acids. CDR1 and CDR2 (germline): SGHRS, YFSETQ. In DNA, the CDR3 is TGCGCCAGCAGCCTGGGGATCTTACCCTACGAGCAGTACTTC. Its protein product is CASSLGILPYEQYF.

This clone was detected once. CDR3 sequence (DNA): TGTGCCAGCAGCAGCGTCTCAAGGGGCTACACCTTC. It codes for CASSSVSRGYTF. The chain combines TRBV28 with TRBJ1-2, with unresolved D. Germline V lookup: CDR1 MDHEN, CDR2 SYDVKM. Trimming stripped 6 bases from V and 8 bases from J, with 13 bases between. CDR3 length equals 12 residues.